The clone carrying this T cell receptor beta chain was seen a handful of times. Its antigen is undetermined. The J segment lost 13 bases and the V segment lost 5 bases, leaving 11 bases of the junction unmatched. The CDR3 has 12 amino acids. Separate cDNA molecules each had unique molecular identifiers attached to them. MiXCR was run by TCRdb on the 5' RACE reads, yielding one entry per CDR3 protein. The table has more than 80,000 distinct CDR3 sequences, 11% seen once. The data were taken from a study of early T cells in non-severe SARS-CoV-2 infection. Study summary: Whole-blood bulk RNA, unsorted, was sequenced, and chains were unpaired.

Overall study findings and caveats: Database matching using VDJdb favored anti-spike CD8 responses, with private and CD4 specificities left missing.

Sequencing was carried out using whole blood. The clonotype comes from an adult who was a healthcare worker with PCR-confirmed SARS-CoV-2 infection or an uninfected control (not recorded which). The rearrangement uses TRBV12-3 or TRBV12-4 and TRBJ2-7, with 7 bases that match TRBD1. CDR3 bases: TGTGCCAGCAGTCCCCGGGACAGCCCTTACTACTTC. As protein: CASSPRDSPYYF.